Detailed here is one T cell receptor (beta chain). This sample's TCRbeta library carried unique molecular identifier barcodes. TCRdb reprocessed the PCR reads via MiXCR and lists one record per CDR3 protein. The sample lists about 360,000 distinct CDR3 sequences, about 14% occurring once. This sample is part of a study of T-cell reconstitution after alpha-beta-depleted transplantation in children. The CDR3 extends over 14 amino acids. In germline, CDR1 is MNHEY, CDR2 SMNVEV (reference sequence). The V gene end was trimmed by 8 bases and the J gene end by 3 bases; junction bases not matched to a gene: 3.

This receptor was obtained from a human donor who donated a stem cell graft to a child with Fanconi anemia. The rearrangement joins TRBV27 to TRBJ1-6, with 8 bases matching TRBD1. Sequences were derived from PBMCs, sampled from the stem cell graft. CDR3 coding DNA: TGTGCCAGCGGGGACAGGAGCTATAATTCACCCCTCCACTTT. It encodes CASGDRSYNSPLHF.